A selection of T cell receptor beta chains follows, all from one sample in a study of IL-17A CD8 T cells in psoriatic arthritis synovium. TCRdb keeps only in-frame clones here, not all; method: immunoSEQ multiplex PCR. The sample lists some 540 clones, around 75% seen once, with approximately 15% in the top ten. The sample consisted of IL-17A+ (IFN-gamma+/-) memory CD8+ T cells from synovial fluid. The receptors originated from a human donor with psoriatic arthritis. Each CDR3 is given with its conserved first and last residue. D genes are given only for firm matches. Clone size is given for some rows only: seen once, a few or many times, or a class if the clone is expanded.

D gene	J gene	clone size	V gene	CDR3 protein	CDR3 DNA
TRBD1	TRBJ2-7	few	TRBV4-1	CASSQGDSLSYEQYF	TGCGCCAGCAGCCAAGGGGACAGCCTCTCCTACGAGCAGTACTTC
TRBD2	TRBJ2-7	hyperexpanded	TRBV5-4	CASSIGLAGAYYEQYF	TGTGCCAGCAGCATAGGACTAGCGGGGGCCTACTACGAGCAGTACTTC
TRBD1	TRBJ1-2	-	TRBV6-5	CASRGQMGDGYTF	TGTGCCAGCAGGGGACAGATGGGCGATGGCTACACCTTC
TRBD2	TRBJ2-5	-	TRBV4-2	CASSQERGGAETQYF	TGTGCCAGCAGCCAAGAACGCGGGGGGGCAGAGACCCAGTACTTC
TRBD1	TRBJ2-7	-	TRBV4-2	CASSQDPTGGYEQYF	TGTGCCAGCAGCCAAGATCCGACAGGGGGCTACGAGCAGTACTTC
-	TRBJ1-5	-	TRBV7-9	CASSSSGSSNQPQHF	TGTGCCAGCAGCTCATCGGGGAGTAGCAATCAGCCCCAGCATTTT
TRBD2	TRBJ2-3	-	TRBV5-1	CASSPGLAGGIFMTDTQYF	TGCGCCAGCAGCCCCGGACTAGCGGGAGGTATTTTTATGACAGATACGCAGTATTTT
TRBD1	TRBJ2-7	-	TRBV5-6	CASSYGTGEAYEQYF	TGTGCCAGCAGCTACGGGACAGGGGAAGCCTACGAGCAGTACTTC
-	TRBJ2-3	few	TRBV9	CASSVAVGRADTQYF	TGTGCCAGCAGCGTAGCTGTGGGGCGTGCAGATACGCAGTATTTT
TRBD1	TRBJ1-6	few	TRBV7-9	CASSGQVNSPLHF	TGTGCCAGTTCGGGACAGGTGAATTCACCCCTCCACTTT
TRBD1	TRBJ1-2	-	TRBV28	CASSLSSVSIPAGGMGYTF	TGTGCCAGCAGTTTATCTTCTGTGTCAATCCCGGCAGGGGGAATGGGCTACACCTTC
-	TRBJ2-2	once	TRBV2	CAMGSSGELFF	TGTGCCATGGGGAGTTCCGGGGAGCTGTTTTTT
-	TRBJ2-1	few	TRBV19	CASSIPVGEQFF	TGTGCCAGTAGTATACCTGTCGGTGAGCAGTTCTTC
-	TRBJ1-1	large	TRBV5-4	CASSWSRRQAEAFF	TGTGCCAGCAGCTGGAGTCGCAGACAGGCTGAAGCTTTCTTT
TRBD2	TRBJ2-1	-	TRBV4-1	CASSRGTIHNEQFF	TGCGCCAGCAGCCGCGGGACTATCCACAATGAGCAGTTCTTC
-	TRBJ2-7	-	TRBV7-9	CASSVPQGHEQYF	TGTGCCAGCAGCGTCCCCCAGGGGCACGAGCAGTACTTC
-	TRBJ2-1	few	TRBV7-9	CASSPLAGGPPEQFF	TGTGCCAGCAGCCCCCTTGCCGGAGGGCCGCCTGAGCAGTTCTTC
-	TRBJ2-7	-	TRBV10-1	CASMDKKPSYEQYF	TGCGCCAGCATGGACAAAAAACCCTCCTACGAGCAGTACTTC
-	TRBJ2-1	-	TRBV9	CASSAAGSYNEQFF	TGTGCCAGCAGCGCTGCGGGGAGCTACAATGAGCAGTTCTTC
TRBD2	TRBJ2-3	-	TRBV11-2	CASSLIFSGREPQYF	TGTGCCAGCAGCTTAATTTTTAGCGGGAGAGAGCCGCAGTATTTT
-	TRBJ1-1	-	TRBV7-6	CASSLGTGRRTEAFF	TGTGCCAGCAGCTTAGGGACCGGGAGAAGGACTGAAGCTTTCTTT
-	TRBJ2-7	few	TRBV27	CASSFGQVYEQYF	TGTGCCAGCAGTTTCGGGCAGGTCTACGAGCAGTACTTC